Listed below are T cell receptor beta chains from one sample, sequenced in a study of T cell repertoires in cytomegalovirus infection. No antigen has been identified for these receptors. TCRdb reprocessed the reads via MiXCR and lists one record per CDR3 protein. The sample lists roughly 110,000 distinct CDR3 sequences, roughly 9.1% occurring once. Sequenced material: PBMCs, sequenced either directly or after in vitro stimulation (not recorded which). These receptors originate from a human donor in good health (CMV status not recorded). Some clones in this sample may be carry-over from other donors' samples. Both conserved end residues are part of each CDR3. D genes are given only for firm matches. The size entry is marked missing in some rows and otherwise reads once, few, many or a size class.

clone_size,j_call,d_call,v_call,cdr3_aa,cdr3_nt
few,TRBJ2-2,TRBD2,TRBV2,CASKSGREGSGELFF,TGTGCCAGCAAATCAGGGCGGGAGGGCTCCGGGGAGCTGTTTTTT
NA,TRBJ1-2,NA,TRBV7-9,CAVGEDYGYTF,TGTGCTGTAGGGGAGGACTATGGCTACACCTTC
few,TRBJ2-5,NA,TRBV7-2,CASSWGLKETQYF,TGTGCCAGCAGCTGGGGACTGAAAGAGACCCAGTACTTC
many,TRBJ2-1,TRBD2,TRBV12-3/TRBV12-4,CASSHGTIKEQFF,TGTGCCAGCAGCCACGGGACTATAAAAGAGCAGTTCTTC
many,TRBJ2-7,NA,TRBV7-2,CASSWPSGVQQYF,TGTGCCAGCAGCTGGCCTTCAGGGGTCCAGCAGTACTTC
NA,TRBJ2-1,TRBD2,TRBV30,CAWTPPGLAGYEQFF,TGTGCCTGGACCCCCCCCGGACTAGCGGGATATGAGCAGTTCTTC
NA,TRBJ1-1,NA,TRBV7-1,CASIGGRPNTEAFF,TGTGCCAGCATCGGCGGGCGCCCGAACACTGAAGCTTTCTTT
many,TRBJ2-7,NA,TRBV18,CASSPGDTYEQYF,TGTGCCAGCTCACCAGGGGACACCTACGAGCAGTACTTC
NA,TRBJ2-5,NA,TRBV6-2/TRBV6-3,CASSYNSLQETQYF,TGTGCCAGCAGTTATAACAGTTTGCAGGAGACCCAGTACTTC
many,TRBJ1-2,NA,TRBV4-1,CASSQPGGSLNYGYTF,TGCGCCAGCAGCCAACCGGGGGGGTCCCTTAACTATGGCTACACCTTC
NA,TRBJ1-1,TRBD1,TRBV27,CASSYGRGQGEAFF,TGTGCCAGCAGTTACGGCAGGGGGCAAGGTGAAGCTTTCTTT
many,TRBJ1-2,NA,TRBV7-9,CASSLGVGGGYGYTF,TGTGCCAGCAGCTTAGGAGTGGGTGGTGGCTATGGCTACACCTTC
many,TRBJ1-3,NA,TRBV12-3/TRBV12-4,CASRTTDSDSGNTIYF,TGTGCCAGCAGGACGACGGACAGTGACTCTGGAAACACCATATATTTT
many,TRBJ2-7,TRBD1,TRBV4-1,CASSHRTGYEQYF,TGCGCCAGCAGCCACAGGACAGGATACGAGCAGTACTTC
many,TRBJ2-3,NA,TRBV19,CASSIRGQGHIEADTQYF,TGTGCCAGTAGTATAAGGGGCCAGGGGCACATCGAGGCAGATACGCAGTATTTT
many,TRBJ1-1,NA,TRBV6-6,CASTQRRGAAMNTEAFF,TGTGCCAGCACCCAACGGCGGGGGGCGGCCATGAACACTGAAGCTTTCTTT
medium-sized,TRBJ1-3,NA,TRBV7-8,CASSSRIRPGPTSGNTIYF,TGTGCCAGCAGCTCCCGTATACGACCGGGACCCACCTCTGGAAACACCATATATTTT
many,TRBJ1-6,NA,TRBV6-5,CASSTLLLGNSPLHF,TGTGCCAGCAGCACCCTCCTGCTGGGGAATTCACCCCTCCACTTT
few,TRBJ1-2,NA,TRBV30,CAWSANRDYGYTF,TGTGCCTGGAGTGCAAACAGGGACTATGGCTACACCTTC
many,TRBJ2-5,TRBD1,TRBV28,CASRRRTGVPWETQYF,TGTGCCAGCAGGCGTCGGACAGGCGTGCCCTGGGAGACCCAGTACTTC
NA,TRBJ2-7,TRBD1,TRBV4-3,CASSTRTGGFDEQYF,TGCGCCAGCAGCACCCGGACAGGGGGCTTCGACGAGCAGTACTTC
few,TRBJ2-1,NA,TRBV6-6,CASKASGNEQFF,TGTGCCAGCAAGGCGTCGGGGAATGAGCAGTTCTTC
many,TRBJ2-1,NA,TRBV7-2,CASSLLWTGVDEQFF,TGTGCCAGCAGCCTACTATGGACGGGGGTCGATGAGCAGTTCTTC
NA,TRBJ2-4,NA,TRBV12-3/TRBV12-4,CASSLGLANRNIQYF,TGTGCCAGCAGTTTGGGTCTAGCGAATCGAAACATTCAGTACTTC
few,TRBJ2-1,TRBD2,TRBV5-4,CASSPRLADFNEQFF,TGTGCCAGCAGCCCTAGACTAGCGGACTTCAATGAGCAGTTCTTC
few,TRBJ2-3,NA,TRBV28,CASSQHARTDTQYF,TGTGCCAGCAGCCAACACGCTCGCACAGATACGCAGTATTTT
few,TRBJ1-2,TRBD1,TRBV7-2,CASSANRDSWIYGYTF,TGTGCCAGCAGCGCTAACCGGGACAGTTGGATATATGGCTACACCTTC
few,TRBJ2-2,TRBD2,TRBV20-1,CSAADRLALTGELFF,TGCAGTGCTGCAGATAGACTAGCACTCACCGGGGAGCTGTTTTTT
many,TRBJ2-1,NA,TRBV7-2,CASSLKHSHEQFF,TGTGCCAGCAGCTTAAAGCACTCCCATGAGCAGTTCTTC
many,TRBJ2-1,NA,TRBV6-2/TRBV6-3,CASSYPGPGGLGNEQFF,TGTGCCAGCAGTTATCCAGGCCCGGGGGGCTTAGGCAATGAGCAGTTCTTC
NA,TRBJ2-1,NA,TRBV20-1,CSATADFGEQFF,TGCAGTGCCACCGCGGACTTCGGTGAGCAGTTCTTC
many,TRBJ2-5,NA,TRBV7-2,CASSLRRSASQGWETQYF,TGTGCCAGCAGCTTACGGAGGTCGGCCAGCCAGGGGTGGGAGACCCAGTACTTC
many,TRBJ2-1,TRBD2,TRBV7-2,CASSVGGGRDHNEQFF,TGTGCCAGCAGCGTAGGAGGCGGGAGGGACCACAATGAGCAGTTCTTC
many,TRBJ2-2,TRBD2,TRBV10-3,CAISGGLAVNTGELFF,TGTGCCATCAGTGGGGGACTAGCGGTCAACACCGGGGAGCTGTTTTTT
many,TRBJ1-5,NA,TRBV27,CASSPGAGRWNQPQHF,TGTGCCAGCAGCCCCGGGGCGGGTAGATGGAATCAGCCCCAGCATTTT
NA,TRBJ1-1,NA,TRBV2,CASSVEGVGEAFF,TGTGCCAGCAGTGTAGAAGGGGTCGGTGAAGCTTTCTTT
many,TRBJ2-7,NA,TRBV7-2,CASSFFGGSYEQYF,TGTGCCAGCAGCTTCTTCGGGGGCAGTTACGAGCAGTACTTC
NA,TRBJ2-7,TRBD2,TRBV4-2,CASSQEASGTLGEQYF,TGTGCCAGCAGCCAAGAGGCTAGCGGGACTCTAGGCGAGCAGTACTTC
few,TRBJ2-7,NA,TRBV5-5,CASRAPGVYEQYF,TGTGCCAGCCGGGCCCCGGGGGTCTACGAGCAGTACTTC
many,TRBJ2-7,NA,TRBV28,CASSLLIGGAALSSYEQYF,TGTGCCAGCAGTTTGTTGATAGGGGGAGCGGCCTTGAGCTCCTACGAGCAGTACTTC
many,TRBJ2-1,TRBD1,TRBV28,CASSLLAGTGENEQFF,TGTGCCAGCAGTTTACTGGCCGGGACAGGGGAGAATGAGCAGTTCTTC
few,TRBJ2-2,TRBD1,TRBV20-1,CSARGGQGTGELFF,TGCAGTGCTAGGGGGGGACAGGGGACCGGGGAGCTGTTTTTT
NA,TRBJ2-1,NA,TRBV24-1,CATSDSGPSSYNEQFF,TGTGCCACCAGTGATTCGGGCCCGAGCTCCTACAATGAGCAGTTCTTC
few,TRBJ2-3,NA,TRBV20-1,CSAKEGPPGDTQYF,TGCAGTGCTAAGGAGGGTCCCCCGGGGGATACGCAGTATTTT
many,TRBJ2-1,TRBD2,TRBV7-9,CATRRGLETDEQFF,TGTGCCACCAGAAGGGGACTAGAAACCGATGAGCAGTTCTTC
many,TRBJ2-1,NA,TRBV19,CASSISRGVILNEQFF,TGTGCCAGTAGTATTTCCAGGGGTGTCATCCTCAATGAGCAGTTCTTC
medium-sized,TRBJ1-2,NA,TRBV2,CASSESPFSHYGYTF,TGTGCCAGCAGTGAATCCCCTTTCTCCCACTATGGCTACACCTTC
NA,TRBJ2-3,TRBD1,TRBV29-1,CSVFISGQELTDTQYF,TGCAGCGTCTTTATCAGCGGACAGGAGCTCACAGATACGCAGTATTTT